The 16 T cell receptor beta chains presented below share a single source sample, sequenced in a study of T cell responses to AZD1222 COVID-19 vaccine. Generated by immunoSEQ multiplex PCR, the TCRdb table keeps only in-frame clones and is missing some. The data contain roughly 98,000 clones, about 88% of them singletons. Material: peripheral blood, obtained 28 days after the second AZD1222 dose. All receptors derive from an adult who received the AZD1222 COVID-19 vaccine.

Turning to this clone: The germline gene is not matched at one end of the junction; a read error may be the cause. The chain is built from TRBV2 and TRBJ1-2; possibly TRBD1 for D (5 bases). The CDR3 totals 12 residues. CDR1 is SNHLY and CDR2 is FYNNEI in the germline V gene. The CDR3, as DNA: TGTGCCAGCAGCGAAGGGGTGGGGGGCTACACCTTC. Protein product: CASSEGVGGYTF.

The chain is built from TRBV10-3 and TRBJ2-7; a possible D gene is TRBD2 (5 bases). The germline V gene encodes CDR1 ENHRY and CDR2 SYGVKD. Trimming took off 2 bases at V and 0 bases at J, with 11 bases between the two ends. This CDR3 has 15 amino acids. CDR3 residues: CAISEPGSGSYEQYF. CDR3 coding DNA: TGTGCCATCAGTGAGCCGGGGAGCGGCTCCTACGAGCAGTACTTC.

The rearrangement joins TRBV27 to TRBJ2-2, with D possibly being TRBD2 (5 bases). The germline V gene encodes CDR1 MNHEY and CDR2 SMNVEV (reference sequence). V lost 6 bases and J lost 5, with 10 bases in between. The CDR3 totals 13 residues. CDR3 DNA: TGTGCCAGCAGCCGGGATCAAACCGGGGAGCTGTTTTTT. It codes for CASSRDQTGELFF.

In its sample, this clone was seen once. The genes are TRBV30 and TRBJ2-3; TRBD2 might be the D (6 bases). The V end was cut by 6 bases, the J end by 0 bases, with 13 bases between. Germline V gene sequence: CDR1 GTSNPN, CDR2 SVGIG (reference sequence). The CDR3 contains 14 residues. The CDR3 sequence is CACQRRDSTDTQYF. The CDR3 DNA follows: TGTGCCTGCCAACGGAGGGACAGCACAGATACGCAGTATTTT.

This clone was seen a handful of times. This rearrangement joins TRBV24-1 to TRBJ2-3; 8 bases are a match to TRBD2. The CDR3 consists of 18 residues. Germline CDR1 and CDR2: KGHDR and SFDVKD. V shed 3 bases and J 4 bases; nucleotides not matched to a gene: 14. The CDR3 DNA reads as TGTGCCACCAGTGATCCCCAGGGAGCGGGAGTCAAAGCAGATACGCAGTATTTT. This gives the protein CATSDPQGAGVKADTQYF.

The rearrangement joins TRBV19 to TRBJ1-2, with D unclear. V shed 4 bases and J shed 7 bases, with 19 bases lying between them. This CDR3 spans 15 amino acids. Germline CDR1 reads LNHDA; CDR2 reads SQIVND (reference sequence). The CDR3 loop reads CASSTTGVYNPGYTF. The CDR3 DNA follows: TGTGCCAGTAGTACCACCGGGGTTTACAACCCTGGCTACACCTTC.

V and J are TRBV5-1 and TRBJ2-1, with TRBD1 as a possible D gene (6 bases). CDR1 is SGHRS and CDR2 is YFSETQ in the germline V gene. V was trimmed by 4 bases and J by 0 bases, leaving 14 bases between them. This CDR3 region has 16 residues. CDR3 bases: TGCGCCAGCAGCGAACGACAGGCTAGCTCCTACAATGAGCAGTTCTTC. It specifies CASSERQASSYNEQFF.

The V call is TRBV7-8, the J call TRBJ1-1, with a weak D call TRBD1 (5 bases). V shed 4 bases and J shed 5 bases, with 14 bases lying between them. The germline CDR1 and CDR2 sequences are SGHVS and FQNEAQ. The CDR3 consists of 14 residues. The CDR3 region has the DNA TGTGCCAGCAGCTCTTCAGGGATGGGAACTGAAGCTTTCTTT. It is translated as CASSSSGMGTEAFF.

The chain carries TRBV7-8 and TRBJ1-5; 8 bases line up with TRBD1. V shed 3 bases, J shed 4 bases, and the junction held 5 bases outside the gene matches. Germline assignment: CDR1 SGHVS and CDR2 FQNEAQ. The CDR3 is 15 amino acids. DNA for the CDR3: TGTGCCAGCAGCTTGTGGGGACAGGCAAATCAGCCCCAGCATTTT. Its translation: CASSLWGQANQPQHF. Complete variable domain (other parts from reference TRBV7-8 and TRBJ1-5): GAGVSQSPRYKVAKRGQDVALRCDPISGHVSLFWYQQALGQGPEFLTYFQNEAQLDKSGLPSDRFFAERPEGSVSTLKIQRTQQEDSAVYLCASSLWGQANQPQHFGDGTRLSIL.

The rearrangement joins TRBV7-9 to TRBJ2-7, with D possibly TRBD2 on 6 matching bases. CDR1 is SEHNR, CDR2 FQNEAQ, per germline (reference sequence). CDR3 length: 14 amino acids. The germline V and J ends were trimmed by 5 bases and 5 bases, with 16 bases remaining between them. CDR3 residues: CASSRGWGGNEQYF. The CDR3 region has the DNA TGTGCCAGCAGCCGGGGTTGGGGCGGGAACGAGCAGTACTTC.

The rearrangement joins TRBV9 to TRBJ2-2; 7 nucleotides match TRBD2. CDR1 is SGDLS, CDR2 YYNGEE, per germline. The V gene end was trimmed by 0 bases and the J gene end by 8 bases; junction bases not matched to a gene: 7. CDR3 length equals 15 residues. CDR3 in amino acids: CASSVEREEAGELFF. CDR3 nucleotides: TGTGCCAGCAGCGTAGAGCGGGAAGAGGCTGGGGAGCTGTTTTTT. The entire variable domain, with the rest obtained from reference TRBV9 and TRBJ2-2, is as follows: DSGVTQTPKHLITATGQRVTLRCSPRSGDLSVYWYQQSLDQGLQFLIQYYNGEERAKGNILERFSAQQFPDLHSELNLSSLELGDSALYFCASSVEREEAGELFFGEGSRLTVL.

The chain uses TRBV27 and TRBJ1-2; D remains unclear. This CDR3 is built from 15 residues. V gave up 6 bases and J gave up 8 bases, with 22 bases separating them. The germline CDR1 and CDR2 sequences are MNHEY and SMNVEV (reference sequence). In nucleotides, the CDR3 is TGTGCCAGCAGGCCATACCTGGAAGTTGCAGGCGGCTACACCTTC. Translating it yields CASRPYLEVAGGYTF.

The CDR3 nucleotides read TGTGCCATCAGTGGGGGGGGAAGGACCTATAATTCACCCCTCCACTTT. Its protein product is CAISGGGRTYNSPLHF. The rearrangement links TRBV10-3 to TRBJ1-6; TRBD1 might be the D (5 bases). The CDR3 consists of 16 residues. CDR1 is ENHRY, CDR2 SYGVKD, per germline. Trimming took off 4 bases at V and 2 bases at J, with 12 bases between the two ends.

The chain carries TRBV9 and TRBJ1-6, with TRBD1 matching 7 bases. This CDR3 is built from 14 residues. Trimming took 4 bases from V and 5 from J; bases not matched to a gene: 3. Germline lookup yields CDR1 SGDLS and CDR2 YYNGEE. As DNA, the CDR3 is TGTGCCAGCAGCCTACAGGGGAATAATTCACCCCTCCACTTT. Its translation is CASSLQGNNSPLHF.

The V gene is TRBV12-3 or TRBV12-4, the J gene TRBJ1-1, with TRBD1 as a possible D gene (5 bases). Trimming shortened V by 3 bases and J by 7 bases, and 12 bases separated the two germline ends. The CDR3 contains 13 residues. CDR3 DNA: TGTGCCAGCAGTTTTCAGGGAGTTAGTGAAGCTTTCTTT. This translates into CASSFQGVSEAFF.

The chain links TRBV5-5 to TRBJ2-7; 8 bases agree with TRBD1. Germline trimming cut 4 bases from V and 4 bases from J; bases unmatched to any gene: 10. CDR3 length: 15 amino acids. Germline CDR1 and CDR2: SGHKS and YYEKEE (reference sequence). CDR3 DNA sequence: TGTGCCAGCAGCAGGCAGGGTCAGGGGGCGTACGAGCAGTACTTC. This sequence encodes CASSRQGQGAYEQYF.